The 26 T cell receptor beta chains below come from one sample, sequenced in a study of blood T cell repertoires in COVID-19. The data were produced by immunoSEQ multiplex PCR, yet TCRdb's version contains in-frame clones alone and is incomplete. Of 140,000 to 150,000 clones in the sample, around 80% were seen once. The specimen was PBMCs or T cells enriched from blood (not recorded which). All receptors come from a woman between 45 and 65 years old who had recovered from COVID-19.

CDR3 coding DNA: TGTGCCAGCAGCGTATCAGGGGTAGGGGAGACCCAGTACTTC. Amino acid sequence: CASSVSGVGETQYF. The V and J genes are TRBV9 and TRBJ2-5; D may be TRBD1 (6 bases). The germline V gene encodes CDR1 SGDLS and CDR2 YYNGEE. The V gene lost 1 base and the J gene lost 5 bases, with 12 bases spanning the gap. CDR3 length: 14 amino acids.

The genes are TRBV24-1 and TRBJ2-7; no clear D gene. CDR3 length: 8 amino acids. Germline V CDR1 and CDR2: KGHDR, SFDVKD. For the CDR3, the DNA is TGTGCTTCCGCCAGGCAGTACGTC. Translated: CASARQYV.

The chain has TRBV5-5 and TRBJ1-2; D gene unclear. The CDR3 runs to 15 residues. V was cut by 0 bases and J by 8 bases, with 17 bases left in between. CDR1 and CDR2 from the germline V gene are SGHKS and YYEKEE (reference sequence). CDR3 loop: CASSLATQTRGGYTF. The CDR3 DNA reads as TGTGCCAGCAGCTTGGCAACCCAGACCCGGGGAGGCTACACCTTC.

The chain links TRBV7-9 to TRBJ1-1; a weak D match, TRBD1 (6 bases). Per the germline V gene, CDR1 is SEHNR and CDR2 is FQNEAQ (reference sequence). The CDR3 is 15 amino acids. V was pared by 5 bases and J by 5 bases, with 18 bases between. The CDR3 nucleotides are TGTGCCAGCAGCCCACCCGGGGGGGGCCCTACTGAAGCTTTCTTT. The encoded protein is CASSPPGGGPTEAFF.

In DNA form, the CDR3 reads TGTGCCAGCAGCCAGGCGGGGATTGAGCAGTTCTTC. Amino acids: CASSQAGIEQFF. The V call is TRBV12-3 or TRBV12-4, the J call TRBJ2-1; a weak D match, TRBD2 (6 bases). This CDR3 contains 12 residues. Trimming took 6 bases from V and 9 from J, leaving 12 bases between them.

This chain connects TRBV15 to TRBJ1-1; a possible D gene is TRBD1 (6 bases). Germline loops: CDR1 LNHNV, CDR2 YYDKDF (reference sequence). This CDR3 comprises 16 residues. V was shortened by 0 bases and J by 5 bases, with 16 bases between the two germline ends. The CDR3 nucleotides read TGTGCCACCAGCAGAGAGGGGAACAGGGTAGGAACTGAAGCTTTCTTT. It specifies CATSREGNRVGTEAFF.

CDR3 loop: CASSLWTANNEKLFF. As DNA, the CDR3 is TGTGCCAGCAGTTTATGGACAGCTAATAATGAAAAACTGTTTTTT. The chain joins TRBV28 to TRBJ1-4; tentative D call: TRBD1 (5 bases). V dropped 0 bases and J dropped 4 bases, with 9 bases sitting between them. This CDR3 region has 15 residues. The germline V gene encodes CDR1 MDHEN and CDR2 SYDVKM.

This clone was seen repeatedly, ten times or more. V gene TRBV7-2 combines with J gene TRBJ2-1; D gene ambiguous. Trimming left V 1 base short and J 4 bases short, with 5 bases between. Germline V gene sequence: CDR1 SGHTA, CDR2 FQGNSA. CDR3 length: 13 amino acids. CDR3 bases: TGTGCCAGCAGCTTAGGTCGGTACAATGAGCAGTTCTTC. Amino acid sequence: CASSLGRYNEQFF.

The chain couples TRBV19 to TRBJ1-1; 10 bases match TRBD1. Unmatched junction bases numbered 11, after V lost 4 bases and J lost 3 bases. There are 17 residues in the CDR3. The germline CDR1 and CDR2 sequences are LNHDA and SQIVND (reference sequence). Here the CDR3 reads CASSNTGTGARYTEAFF. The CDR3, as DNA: TGTGCCAGTAGTAATACCGGGACAGGGGCTCGGTACACTGAAGCTTTCTTT.

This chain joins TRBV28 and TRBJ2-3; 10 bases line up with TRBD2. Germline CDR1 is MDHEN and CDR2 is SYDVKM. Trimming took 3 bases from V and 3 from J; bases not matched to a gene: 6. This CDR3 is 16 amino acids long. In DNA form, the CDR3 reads TGTGCCAGCAGTTTGTGGCTAGCGGGGGCAACAGATACGCAGTATTTT. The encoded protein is CASSLWLAGATDTQYF.

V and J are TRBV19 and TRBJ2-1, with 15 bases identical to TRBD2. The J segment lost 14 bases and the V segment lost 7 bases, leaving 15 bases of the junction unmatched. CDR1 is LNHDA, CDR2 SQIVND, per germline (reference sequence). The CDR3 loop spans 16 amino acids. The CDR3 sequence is CASTESGTSGGRYKFF. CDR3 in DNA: TGTGCCAGTACGGAGAGCGGGACTAGCGGGGGGCGTTATAAGTTCTTC.

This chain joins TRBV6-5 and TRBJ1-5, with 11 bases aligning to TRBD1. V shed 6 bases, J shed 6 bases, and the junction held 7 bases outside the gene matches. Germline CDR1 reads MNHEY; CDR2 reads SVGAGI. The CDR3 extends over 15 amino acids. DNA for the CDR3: TGTGCCAGCAGCCCGGGGGGGACAGGGGGTCAGCCCCAGCATTTT. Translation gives CASSPGGTGGQPQHF.

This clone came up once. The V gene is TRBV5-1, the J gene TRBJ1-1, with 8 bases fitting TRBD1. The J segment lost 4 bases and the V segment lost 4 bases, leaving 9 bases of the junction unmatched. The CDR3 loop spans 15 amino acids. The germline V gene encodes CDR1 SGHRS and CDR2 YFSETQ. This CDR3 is CASSIDRGGITEAFF. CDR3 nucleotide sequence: TGCGCCAGCAGCATCGACAGGGGTGGAATCACTGAAGCTTTCTTT.

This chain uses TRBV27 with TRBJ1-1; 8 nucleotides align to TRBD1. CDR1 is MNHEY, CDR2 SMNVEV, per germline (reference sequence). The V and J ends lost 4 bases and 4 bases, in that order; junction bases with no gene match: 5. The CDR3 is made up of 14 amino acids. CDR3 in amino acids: CASSSGGKSTEAFF. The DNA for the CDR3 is TGTGCCAGCAGTTCAGGGGGCAAGAGCACTGAAGCTTTCTTT.

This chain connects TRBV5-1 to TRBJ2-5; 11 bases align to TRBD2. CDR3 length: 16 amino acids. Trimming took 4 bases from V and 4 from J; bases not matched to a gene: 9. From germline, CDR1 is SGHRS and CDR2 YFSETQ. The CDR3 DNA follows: TGCGCCAGCAGCCCGGAGCTAGCGGGGGGTGGAGAGACCCAGTACTTC. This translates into CASSPELAGGGETQYF.

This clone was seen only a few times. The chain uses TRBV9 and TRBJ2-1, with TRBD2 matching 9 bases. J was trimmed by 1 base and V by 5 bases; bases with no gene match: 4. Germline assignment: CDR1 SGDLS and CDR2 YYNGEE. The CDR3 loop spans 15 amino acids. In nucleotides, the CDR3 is TGTGCCAGCAGTTTTAGCGGGGGTTCCTACAATGAGCAGTTCTTC. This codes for CASSFSGGSYNEQFF. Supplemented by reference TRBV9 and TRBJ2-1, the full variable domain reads DSGVTQTPKHLITATGQRVTLRCSPRSGDLSVYWYQQSLDQGLQFLIQYYNGEERAKGNILERFSAQQFPDLHSELNLSSLELGDSALYFCASSFSGGSYNEQFFGPGTRLTVL.

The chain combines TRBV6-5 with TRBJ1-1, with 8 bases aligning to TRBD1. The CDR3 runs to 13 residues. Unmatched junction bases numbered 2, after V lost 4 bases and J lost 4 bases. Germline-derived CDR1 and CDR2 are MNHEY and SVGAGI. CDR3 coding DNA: TGTGCCAGCAGTTTGACAGGGGCCACTGAAGCTTTCTTT. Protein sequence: CASSLTGATEAFF.

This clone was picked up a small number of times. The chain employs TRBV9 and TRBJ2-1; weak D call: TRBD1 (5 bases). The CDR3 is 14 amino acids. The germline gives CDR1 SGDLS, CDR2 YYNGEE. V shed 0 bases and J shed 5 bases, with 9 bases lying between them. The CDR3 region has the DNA TGTGCCAGCAGCGTAGGTGGGGCCCACAATGAGCAGTTCTTC. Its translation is CASSVGGAHNEQFF.

The CDR3 DNA reads as TGTGCCAGCAGACAACAGGACCAGCCCCAGCATTTT. Amino acids: CASRQQDQPQHF. This chain joins TRBV28 and TRBJ1-5; tentative D call: TRBD1 (5 bases). Per the germline V gene, CDR1 is MDHEN and CDR2 is SYDVKM. The length of the CDR3 is 12 residues. Trimming stripped 6 bases from V and 7 bases from J, with 10 bases between.

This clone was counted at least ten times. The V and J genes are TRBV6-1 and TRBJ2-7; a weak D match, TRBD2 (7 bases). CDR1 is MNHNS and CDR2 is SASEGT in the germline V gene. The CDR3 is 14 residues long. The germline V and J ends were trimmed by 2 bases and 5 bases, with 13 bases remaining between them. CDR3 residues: CASSERQGRDEQYV. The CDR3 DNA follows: TGTGCCAGCAGTGAAAGGCAGGGGAGGGACGAGCAGTACGTC.

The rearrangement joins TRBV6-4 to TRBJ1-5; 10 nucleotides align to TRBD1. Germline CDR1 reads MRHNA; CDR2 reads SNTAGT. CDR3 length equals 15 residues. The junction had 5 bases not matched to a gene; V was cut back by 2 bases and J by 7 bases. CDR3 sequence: CASSDGTGERQPQHF. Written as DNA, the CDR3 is TGTGCCAGCAGTGACGGGACAGGGGAACGCCAGCCCCAGCATTTT.

The CDR3 DNA is TGTGCCAGCAGTTTATGGGGACAGGGTAGGTCACCCCTCCACTTT. This translates into CASSLWGQGRSPLHF. The rearrangement links TRBV28 to TRBJ1-6; 9 bases line up with TRBD1. The J segment lost 10 bases and the V segment lost 0 bases, leaving 4 bases of the junction unmatched. Germline assignment: CDR1 MDHEN and CDR2 SYDVKM. The CDR3 is 15 amino acids.

CDR3 nucleotide sequence: TGTGCCAGCAGCCCCTCGGCGGAAGGAAACACCATATATTTT. This gives the protein CASSPSAEGNTIYF. The chain carries TRBV11-2 and TRBJ1-3; no reliable D call. CDR1 SGHAT and CDR2 FQNNGV come from the germline V gene. V shed 5 bases and J shed 4 bases, with 12 bases lying between them. This CDR3 has 14 residues.

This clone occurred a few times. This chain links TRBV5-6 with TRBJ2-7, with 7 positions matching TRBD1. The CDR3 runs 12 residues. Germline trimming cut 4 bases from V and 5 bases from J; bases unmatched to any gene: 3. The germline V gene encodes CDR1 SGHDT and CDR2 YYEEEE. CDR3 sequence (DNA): TGTGCCAGCAGCATGCAGGGGGACGAGCAGTACGTC. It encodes CASSMQGDEQYV.

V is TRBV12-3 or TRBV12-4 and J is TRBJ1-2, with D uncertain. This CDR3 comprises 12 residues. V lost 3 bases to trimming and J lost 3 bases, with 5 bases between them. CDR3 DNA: TGTGCCAGCAGTTTTCCAGACTATGGCTACACCTTC. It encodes CASSFPDYGYTF.

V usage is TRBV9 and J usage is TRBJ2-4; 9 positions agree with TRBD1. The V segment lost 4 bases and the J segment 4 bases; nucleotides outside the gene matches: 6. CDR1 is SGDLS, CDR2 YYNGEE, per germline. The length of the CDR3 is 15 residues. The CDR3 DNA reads TGTGCCAGCAGCCCACGACAGGGGGTAAAAAACATTCAGTACTTC. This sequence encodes CASSPRQGVKNIQYF.